These T cell receptor beta chains were read from a single sample in a study of a mutant IDH1 vaccine in newly diagnosed glioma. These receptors have no identified antigens. The protocol was immunoSEQ multiplex PCR, while the TCRdb copy is restricted to in-frame clones and leaves out a portion. The data hold 50,000 to 65,000 clones, with 84% observed a single time. Sequencing was performed on PBMCs, taken from a glioma patient whose treatment included an IDH1 peptide vaccine. The receptors stem from a woman aged 45-65 years with glioma. The CDR3 runs from the conserved cysteine through the conserved F or W. A D gene is named only where the DNA matches it firmly. Clone size is given for some rows only: seen once, a few or many times, or a class if the clone is expanded.

>.|TRBV6-1|TRBJ2-7|.
TGTGCCATGCAGAGTTCATACGAGCAGTACTTC
CAMQSSYEQYF
>.|TRBV20-1|TRBJ2-5|.
TGCAGTGCCTACAGAGGGGAGACCCAGTACTTC
CSAYRGETQYF
>.|TRBV7-2|TRBJ2-2|.
TGTGCCAGCAGAGGCCTCGTGGGGGAGGTCCGCGGGGAGCTGTTTTTT
CASRGLVGEVRGELFF
>.|TRBV7-6|TRBJ1-5|.
TGTGCCAGCAGCCCATCAGGGGAGCGTCAGCCCCAGCATTTT
CASSPSGERQPQHF
>.|TRBV29-1|TRBJ2-1|.
TGCAGCGCCCTCACCCCCTTGAAGGGGAATGAGCAGTTCTTC
CSALTPLKGNEQFF
>TRBD1|TRBV5-1|TRBJ1-5|.
TGCGCCAGCAGCTTGGCTCCGGGACAGGGTCAGCCCCAGCATTTT
CASSLAPGQGQPQHF
>.|TRBV2|TRBJ2-2|.
TGTGCCAGCAGTGCAGGGGGGGCCGGGGAGCTGTTTTTT
CASSAGGAGELFF
>.|TRBV7-2|TRBJ2-2|.
TGTGCCAGTGGACAGTACACCGGGGAGCTGTTTTTT
CASGQYTGELFF
>.|TRBV4-2|TRBJ2-3|.
TGTGCCAGCAGCCAAGGCTCGGTGGGGGCTACCACAGATACGCAGTATTTT
CASSQGSVGATTDTQYF
>.|TRBV6-1|TRBJ1-3|.
TGTGCCAGCAGTGAAGCGCCCGGGATGGGAAACACCATATATTTT
CASSEAPGMGNTIYF
>.|TRBV25-1|TRBJ2-5|once
TGTGCCAGCAGTGCGGGACGCTACCAAGAGACCCAGTACTTC
CASSAGRYQETQYF
>TRBD1|TRBV11-2|TRBJ2-7|.
TGTGCCAGCAGCTTAGGGACAGGGCACTACGAGCAGTACTTC
CASSLGTGHYEQYF
>TRBD1|TRBV7-2|TRBJ1-2|.
TGTGCCAGCAGTCGAACCGGGACAGACTATGGCTACACCTTC
CASSRTGTDYGYTF
>.|TRBV27|TRBJ1-2|.
TGTGCCAGCAGTTTATCACGGGGGCTTCGGAACTATGGCTACACCTTC
CASSLSRGLRNYGYTF
>.|TRBV10-3|TRBJ1-4|.
TGTGCCATCAGTGATCCAGTGGATGAAAAACTGTTTTTT
CAISDPVDEKLFF
>.|TRBV10-1|TRBJ2-1|.
TGCGCCAGCAGCCGCCCGGGGGCGGGTGAGCAGTTCTTC
CASSRPGAGEQFF
>.|TRBV5-4|TRBJ1-2|once
TGTGCCAGCAGCTTGGCACATACCCCCGGGCTTTCCTATGGCTACACCTTC
CASSLAHTPGLSYGYTF
>TRBD1|TRBV7-6|TRBJ2-7|once
TGTGCCTTCGACAGGGGGGTAACCTACGAGCAGTACTTC
CAFDRGVTYEQYF
>TRBD1|TRBV6-5|TRBJ2-7|.
TGTGCCAGCAGTTACTCGACAGGGGACACCTACGAGCAGTACTTC
CASSYSTGDTYEQYF
>.|TRBV9|TRBJ2-5|.
TGTGCCAGCAGCGTAGACAGTCAAGAGACCCAGTACTTC
CASSVDSQETQYF
>.|TRBV20-1|TRBJ2-5|.
TGCAGTGCTAGGGGCCTAGAGACCCAGTACTTC
CSARGLETQYF
>.|TRBV5-1|TRBJ1-6|.
TGCGCCAGCAGCTTGGATAGAAATTCACCCCTCCACTTT
CASSLDRNSPLHF
>.|TRBV5-6|TRBJ1-2|.
TGTGCCAGCAGCTCGGTTGGGGGGAACTATGGCTACACCTTC
CASSSVGGNYGYTF
>.|TRBV14|TRBJ1-2|.
TGTGCCAGCAGCCAAGACCCCAGGCCCCCTTATGGCTACACCTTC
CASSQDPRPPYGYTF